This entry concerns a single T cell receptor (beta chain). The antigen is undetermined. These data originate in a study of cytomegalovirus exposure and HLA in healthy donors. Germline lookup yields CDR1 GTSNPN and CDR2 SVGIG (reference sequence). This CDR3 has 13 amino acids. Both 60 Vbeta primers and 13 Jbeta primers went into the PCR. The assay was immunoSEQ multiplex PCR, and TCRdb's table has in-frame clones only and misses some. The data show fewer than 120,000 clones, around four fifths seen once. General study findings and limits: Among TCR sequences, most were rare, though some public TCRs appeared in many donors.

The source material was PBMCs. This rearrangement joins TRBV30 to TRBJ2-5; the D gene is possibly TRBD2 (5 bases). The J call is doubtful: the DNA matches TRBJ2-7 better. This TCR was recovered from a man in his thirties or forties in good health and CMV-seropositive. DNA of the CDR3: TGTGCCTGGAGTCTCGGGAAAACCTACGAGCAGTACTTC. As protein: CAWSLGKTYEQYF.